This T cell receptor beta chain came from a study of shared clonotypes between healthy human individuals. For the study at large: Per donor, three plates held CD4 naive cells, three held CD4 memory, two held CD8 naive and one held CD8 memory.

Assay used: immunoSEQ multiplex PCR; TCRdb lists only in-frame clones, some missing. The sample has about 1.5 million clones; 95% to 99% are singletons. A word on this clone: Other DNA sequences in this specimen translate into the identical CDR3.

The germline CDR1 and CDR2 sequences are MDHEN and SYDVKM. With 8 bases removed from V and 3 bases from J, the gap between germline ends came to 5 bases. The CDR3 consists of 10 residues. Nashville, Tennessee was home to all donors, each a Caucasian adult. What was sequenced was naive CD4+ T cells sorted from blood. Subset indicated: CD45RA+ positively selected. The J gene is TRBJ2-7, the V gene TRBV28; no firm D call. This clonotype originated in a man aged 25 to 40 in good health. The CDR3: CASGLYEQYF. CDR3 DNA: TGTGCCAGCGGTCTCTACGAGCAGTACTTC. Full variable domain (rest looked up from reference TRBV28 and TRBJ2-7): DVKVTQSSRYLVKRTGEKVFLECVQDMDHENMFWYRQDPGLGLRLIYFSYDVKMKEKGDIPEGYSVSREKKERFSLILESASTNQTSMYLCASGLYEQYFGPGTRLTVT.